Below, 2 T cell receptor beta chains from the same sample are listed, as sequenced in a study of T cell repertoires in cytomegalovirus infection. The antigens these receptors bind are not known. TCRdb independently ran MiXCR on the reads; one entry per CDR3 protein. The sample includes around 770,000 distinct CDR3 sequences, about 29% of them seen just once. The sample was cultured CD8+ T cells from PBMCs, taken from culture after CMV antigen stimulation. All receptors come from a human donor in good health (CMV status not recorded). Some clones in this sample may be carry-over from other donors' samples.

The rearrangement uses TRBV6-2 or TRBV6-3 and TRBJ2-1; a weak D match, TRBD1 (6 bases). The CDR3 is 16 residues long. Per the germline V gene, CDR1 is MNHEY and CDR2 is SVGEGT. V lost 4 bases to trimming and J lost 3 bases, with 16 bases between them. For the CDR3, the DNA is TGTGCCAGCAGTTTTTCCCGGGACAACCTCTACAATGAGCAGTTCTTC. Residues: CASSFSRDNLYNEQFF.

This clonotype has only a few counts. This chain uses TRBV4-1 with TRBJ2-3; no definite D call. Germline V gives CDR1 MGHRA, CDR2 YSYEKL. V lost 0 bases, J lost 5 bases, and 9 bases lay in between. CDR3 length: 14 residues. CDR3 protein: CASSQDPNLDTQYF. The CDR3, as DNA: TGCGCCAGCAGCCAAGACCCGAATTTAGATACGCAGTATTTT.